Listed below are T cell receptor beta chains from one sample, sequenced in a study of T cell responses to AZD1222 COVID-19 vaccine. Here immunoSEQ multiplex PCR was the method, and the copy in TCRdb shows in-frame clones only, minus some. The sample includes roughly 140,000 clones, 90% of them seen just once. The material sequenced was peripheral blood, taken 28 days after the second AZD1222 dose. The origin of the receptors is an adult who received the AZD1222 COVID-19 vaccine. Both conserved end residues are part of each CDR3. The order of the fields is V gene, CDR3 protein.

v_gene: TRBV12-3/TRBV12-4
CDR3aa: CASSYVDNEQFF

v_gene: TRBV6-6
CDR3aa: CASTSRNTEAFF

v_gene: TRBV6-5
CDR3aa: CASSHGRESGTF

v_gene: TRBV5-1
CDR3aa: CASSLDLPGLAGVGAENEQFF

v_gene: TRBV6-4
CDR3aa: CASSEGGGLGPQHF

v_gene: TRBV7-8
CDR3aa: CASSLGLAGEFYNEQFF

v_gene: TRBV10-3
CDR3aa: CAIRALVNTEAFF

v_gene: TRBV5-1
CDR3aa: CASSRVGGNTGELFF

v_gene: TRBV30
CDR3aa: CAWSGKGNQPQHF

v_gene: TRBV6-1
CDR3aa: CASSEIAAGQNEQFF

v_gene: TRBV11-3
CDR3aa: CASSPSGTSYEQYF

v_gene: TRBV29-1
CDR3aa: CSVVGRYTYEQYF

v_gene: TRBV12-3/TRBV12-4
CDR3aa: CASSFSLSYEQYF

v_gene: TRBV5-4
CDR3aa: CASSPGGGGVFF

v_gene: TRBV4-1
CDR3aa: CASSPSGGKNDYGYTF

v_gene: TRBV18
CDR3aa: CASSPSGSGNSPLHF

v_gene: TRBV7-2
CDR3aa: CASSLGLAAYEQYF

v_gene: TRBV5-1
CDR3aa: CASSFSAGMNTEAFF

v_gene: TRBV11-3
CDR3aa: CASSWAGDEQYF

v_gene: TRBV24-1
CDR3aa: CATSDPTRDEQFF

v_gene: TRBV10-1
CDR3aa: CASSDGVAGTGELFF

v_gene: TRBV27
CDR3aa: CASTGTGGADIQYF

v_gene: TRBV28
CDR3aa: CASSFPAGDGTNEQFF

v_gene: TRBV29-1
CDR3aa: CSVVIPPNTEAFF

v_gene: TRBV14
CDR3aa: CASSQRQRGDTQYF

v_gene: TRBV6-5
CDR3aa: CASRSGLASNNEQFF

v_gene: TRBV6-4
CDR3aa: CASSDGLATGELFF

v_gene: TRBV14
CDR3aa: CASSQVVGQFNYGYTF

v_gene: TRBV3-1/TRBV3-2
CDR3aa: CASSQGVGMIEQYF

v_gene: TRBV3-1/TRBV3-2
CDR3aa: CASSQGQGSNQPQHF

v_gene: TRBV19
CDR3aa: CASSTQGGEPQHF

v_gene: TRBV19
CDR3aa: CASKGGSLPTGELFF